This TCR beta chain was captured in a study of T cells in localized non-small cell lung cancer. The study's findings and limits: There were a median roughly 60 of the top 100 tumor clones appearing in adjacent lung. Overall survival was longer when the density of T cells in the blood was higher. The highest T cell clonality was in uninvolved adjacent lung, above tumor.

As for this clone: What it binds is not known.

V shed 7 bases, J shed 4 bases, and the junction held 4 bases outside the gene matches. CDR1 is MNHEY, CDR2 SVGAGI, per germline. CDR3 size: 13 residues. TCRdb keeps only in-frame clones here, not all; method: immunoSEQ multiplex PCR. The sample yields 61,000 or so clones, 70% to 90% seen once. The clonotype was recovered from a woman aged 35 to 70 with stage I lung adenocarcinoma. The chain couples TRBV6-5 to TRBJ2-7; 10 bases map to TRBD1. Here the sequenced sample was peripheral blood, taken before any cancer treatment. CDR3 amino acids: CASTRDRGYEQYF. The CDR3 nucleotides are TGTGCCAGCACTAGGGACAGGGGTTACGAGCAGTACTTC.